The rows below give T cell receptor beta chains drawn from one sample of a study of identical twins. TCRdb ran MiXCR on the 5' RACE reads and lists one entry per CDR3 protein. The sample lists more than 600,000 distinct CDR3 sequences, around a sixth occurring once. A further study also used this sample, focusing on T cells expressing NK-cell markers.

Sequencing was done on a sample of PBMCs. These receptors all stem from a woman aged 18-35 years in good health. Each CDR3 is given with its conserved first and last residue. A D gene is named only where the DNA matches it firmly. Size tells how often a clone was seen (once, few, many) or the class of an expanded clone, and some rows leave it out.

-	TRBV21-1	-	TRBJ2-7	CASRGGPTQSYEQYF	TGTGCCAGCCGGGGGGGCCCGACCCAGTCCTACGAGCAGTACTTC
TRBD1	TRBV5-1	-	TRBJ2-1	CASSKGTGGREQFF	TGCGCCAGCAGCAAAGGGACAGGGGGGAGGGAGCAGTTCTTC
TRBD1	TRBV12-3/TRBV12-4	few	TRBJ1-1	CASKEGQGNMNTEAFF	TGTGCCAGCAAGGAGGGACAGGGGAACATGAACACTGAAGCTTTCTTT
TRBD1	TRBV11-2	many	TRBJ2-7	CASSLVQGTSYEQYF	TGTGCCAGCAGCTTAGTACAGGGGACCTCCTACGAGCAGTACTTC
-	TRBV20-1	-	TRBJ2-5	CSPQGIAETQYF	TGCAGTCCCCAGGGGATTGCAGAGACCCAGTACTTC
-	TRBV20-1	once	TRBJ1-2	CSAIGGSGGGYTF	TGCAGTGCTATTGGGGGTTCCGGAGGAGGCTACACCTTC
-	TRBV12-3/TRBV12-4	-	TRBJ1-5	CASSFGEPQHF	TGTGCCAGCAGTTTCGGGGAGCCCCAGCATTTT
TRBD1	TRBV12-3/TRBV12-4	few	TRBJ2-1	CASSPPGQVHNEQFF	TGTGCCAGCAGTCCTCCGGGACAGGTCCACAATGAGCAGTTCTTC
-	TRBV11-2	-	TRBJ2-3	CASSLERDGAFSTDTQYF	TGTGCCAGCAGCTTAGAGCGGGACGGAGCTTTTAGCACAGATACGCAGTATTTT
-	TRBV29-1	few	TRBJ2-3	CSIKKRGSTDTQYF	TGCAGCATAAAAAAGAGGGGCTCCACAGATACGCAGTATTTT
TRBD1	TRBV12-3/TRBV12-4	few	TRBJ2-1	CASSSGPGGGQFF	TGTGCCAGCAGTTCCGGTCCAGGGGGCGGGCAGTTCTTC
TRBD1	TRBV27	-	TRBJ2-1	CASSMGQGHNEQFF	TGTGCCAGCAGTATGGGACAGGGCCACAATGAGCAGTTCTTC
-	TRBV20-1	few	TRBJ2-3	CSASVGVGSDTQYF	TGCAGTGCTAGCGTAGGGGTGGGGTCAGATACGCAGTATTTT
-	TRBV6-1	-	TRBJ1-5	CASSRQGFSNQPQHF	TGTGCCAGCAGTCGGCAGGGGTTCAGCAATCAGCCCCAGCATTTT
-	TRBV5-1	-	TRBJ2-5	CASSLEVWETQYF	TGCGCCAGCAGCTTGGAAGTCTGGGAGACCCAGTACTTC
TRBD2	TRBV12-3/TRBV12-4	-	TRBJ2-5	CASRGASGRAEETQYF	TGTGCCAGCAGGGGAGCTAGCGGGAGGGCCGAAGAGACCCAGTACTTC
TRBD2	TRBV7-9	once	TRBJ2-3	CASSLAAGAGGGNTQYF	TGTGCCAGCAGCTTAGCGGCGGGAGCGGGAGGAGGGAATACGCAGTATTTT
TRBD1	TRBV7-9	few	TRBJ2-2	CASSSMDRPTGELFF	TGTGCCAGCAGCTCCATGGACAGGCCGACCGGGGAGCTGTTTTTT
TRBD1	TRBV7-2	-	TRBJ2-3	CASSFNDRGPGDF	TGTGCCAGCAGCTTTAATGACAGGGGGCCCGGGGACTTT
-	TRBV12-3/TRBV12-4	-	TRBJ2-7	CASSGPHEQYF	TGTGCCAGCAGCGGTCCCCACGAGCAGTACTTC
-	TRBV20-1	-	TRBJ1-2	CSATKGDRQSVYGYTF	TGCAGTGCTACTAAGGGGGATCGACAGAGCGTCTATGGCTACACCTTC
-	TRBV5-1	few	TRBJ2-1	CASSLAPRGHNEQFF	TGCGCCAGCAGCTTAGCACCTCGGGGGCACAATGAGCAGTTCTTC
-	TRBV15	-	TRBJ2-1	CATSRDKKGNEQFF	TGTGCCACCAGCAGAGATAAAAAAGGGAATGAGCAGTTCTTC
-	TRBV5-1	-	TRBJ2-7	CASSYSPGFSYEQYF	TGCGCCAGCAGCTACTCTCCGGGTTTCTCCTACGAGCAGTACTTC
TRBD2	TRBV3-1	few	TRBJ2-5	CASSLRLSSGMGETQYF	TGTGCCAGCAGCCTGCGGCTTAGTAGCGGGATGGGAGAGACCCAGTACTTC
-	TRBV5-1	-	TRBJ1-2	CASSLGLLAYHGYTF	TGCGCCAGCAGCTTGGGGCTGCTTGCCTACCACGGCTACACCTTC
TRBD1	TRBV7-9	few	TRBJ2-7	CASSKGQGSLYEQYF	TGTGCCAGCAGCAAAGGACAGGGGAGTTTGTACGAGCAGTACTTC
-	TRBV20-1	-	TRBJ2-3	CSAKRRPTDTQYF	TGCAGTGCAAAGCGGCGTCCGACAGATACGCAGTATTTT
-	TRBV12-3/TRBV12-4	-	TRBJ2-3	CASTLDGSTGTQYF	TGTGCCAGCACTCTCGACGGAAGCACAGGTACGCAGTATTTT
-	TRBV7-9	many	TRBJ2-3	CASRIGTDTQYF	TGTGCCAGCCGAATTGGCACAGATACGCAGTATTTT
-	TRBV20-1	many	TRBJ2-7	CSARDRGRGEQYF	TGCAGTGCTAGAGATCGGGGTAGGGGCGAGCAGTACTTC
-	TRBV6-5	-	TRBJ2-1	CASSYREPAFWEQFF	TGTGCCAGCAGTTACCGTGAACCGGCCTTTTGGGAGCAGTTCTTC
-	TRBV7-8	-	TRBJ1-6	CASSLAVSLVSPLHF	TGTGCCAGCAGCTTAGCGGTTTCTTTGGTCTCACCCCTCCACTTT
-	TRBV10-3	-	TRBJ1-5	CAAAQGLGQPQHF	TGTGCCGCCGCTCAGGGTCTGGGTCAGCCCCAGCATTTT
-	TRBV7-9	-	TRBJ2-3	CAAGVGDTQYF	TGTGCCGCAGGGGTTGGCGATACGCAGTATTTT
TRBD2	TRBV24-1	-	TRBJ2-1	CATSAGTSGRYSYNEQFF	TGTGCCACCAGTGCGGGGACTAGCGGGAGGTATTCCTACAATGAGCAGTTCTTC
-	TRBV5-1	-	TRBJ1-6	CASRGTDDSPLHF	TGCGCCAGCCGGGGGACGGACGATTCACCCCTCCACTTT
-	TRBV20-1	few	TRBJ2-1	CSARPRSGGSYNEQFF	TGCAGTGCTAGACCCCGTAGCGGCGGCTCCTACAATGAGCAGTTCTTC
-	TRBV12-5	-	TRBJ1-4	CASGPRFTNEKLFF	TGTGCTAGTGGTCCGAGATTTACTAATGAAAAACTGTTTTTT
TRBD1	TRBV20-1	-	TRBJ1-1	CSARLTGGAEAFF	TGCAGTGCTAGATTGACAGGGGGGGCTGAAGCTTTCTTT
TRBD1	TRBV12-3/TRBV12-4	many	TRBJ1-1	CASSAGSGTGEAFF	TGTGCCAGCAGTGCCGGGTCCGGGACAGGGGAAGCTTTCTTT
-	TRBV5-5	-	TRBJ2-3	CASSLAAKDTQYF	TGTGCCAGCAGCTTGGCGGCAAAGGATACGCAGTATTTT
TRBD1	TRBV12-3/TRBV12-4	-	TRBJ1-4	CASSPPRTGGRVEKLFF	TGTGCCAGCAGCCCTCCCCGGACAGGGGGTCGCGTCGAAAAACTGTTTTTT
-	TRBV7-7	-	TRBJ2-5	CASSSLTYSTGETQYF	TGTGCCAGCAGCTCCCTGACTTATTCCACCGGAGAGACCCAGTACTTC
TRBD2	TRBV5-1	few	TRBJ2-3	CASSFPGAGGQFSTDTQYF	TGCGCCAGCAGCTTCCCGGGAGCGGGAGGTCAATTTAGCACAGATACGCAGTATTTT
-	TRBV20-1	few	TRBJ2-7	CSARAWGGLYEQYF	TGCAGTGCTAGAGCCTGGGGGGGGCTTTACGAGCAGTACTTC
-	TRBV5-1	-	TRBJ2-2	CASSLWGEGTVTGELFF	TGCGCCAGCAGCTTGTGGGGCGAGGGCACAGTCACCGGGGAGCTGTTTTTT
-	TRBV2	few	TRBJ2-3	CARPRRGDSTDTQYF	TGTGCCCGTCCTAGGAGGGGTGACAGCACAGATACGCAGTATTTT
TRBD1	TRBV7-9	-	TRBJ2-7	CASSLIPRTGDNELYF	TGTGCCAGCAGCTTAATTCCTAGGACAGGGGACAACGAGCTGTACTTC
-	TRBV7-2	many	TRBJ2-7	CASNNRGGGDSAEQYF	TGTGCCAGCAACAATAGGGGGGGAGGGGACAGCGCAGAGCAGTACTTC